This TCR beta chain was identified in a study of T cell responses to AZD1222 COVID-19 vaccine (dated by TCRdb to 2020 to 2023). Some background on the complete study: TCR sequencing covered some 240 trial participants: about 210 given two doses of AZD1222 and 26 given two doses of MenACWY control vaccine. Enrollment into the trials was organized by age into subgroups of 18-55, 56-69 and 70-plus years, and those subgroups contained 148, 28 and 57 TCR-sequenced participants, respectively.

What the time point label conveys for this sample: about 28 days (+/-7) after the second vaccine dose. Because spike-specific TCR depth and breadth did not differ between the two schedules, AZD1222 recipients who got a second dose at roughly 4 weeks were pooled with those who got a second dose at roughly 12 weeks. Vaccinee samples came from UK trials COV001 and COV002, including a single-blind randomized controlled phase 2/3 trial of AZD1222 (ChAdOx1 nCoV-19) in healthy adults. For TCRbeta chain sequencing, PBMC samples were collected from trial participants at day 0 and at day 28 after the second dose. With respect to this clone: It lacks a known antigen. No base quality values were provided; no much bigger clone lies one nucleotide off. Other DNA sequences in the sample encode the same CDR3.

The CDR3 regions of human TCRbeta chains were analyzed by immunosequencing. In the authors' own workflow: Repertoire TCRs were matched against a reference library of SARS-CoV-2-specific TCRs generated with the MIRA antigen-specificity platform. Breadth was defined as the fraction of unique TCRs that were SARS-CoV-2-associated. Depth was defined as the fraction of total T cells that were SARS-CoV-2-associated. Using the MIRA data, every spike-specific TCR was mapped to the spike region that the TCR reacted to and assigned to either a CD4 or a CD8 class. Log10-transformed breadth and depth values were compared by one-way ANOVA with Sidak's multiple comparisons tests. Drawn from immuneACCESS, this table holds only the in-frame rearrangements with V and J called that TCRdb kept. Clones are partly lost; checked studies trace under half to an unresolved V gene and leave the rest unexplained. That table supplies the V and J calls and clone size; D and trimming were determined from the DNA. This sample gives around 190,000 clones in total; 88% of them show up just once. The ten largest clones add up to around a tenth of the sample.

Overall study results and their limits: Spike-specific TCR breadth and depth rose significantly after two AZD1222 doses compared with day 0 and with MenACWY recipients. The 56-69-year group was small, and its depth increase did not reach significance, likely because of low power. Most participants were white British and females outnumbered males, and the authors suggested that clonal diversity may have been underestimated. The whole spike protein was spanned by vaccine-associated CD4 TCRs, and dominant responses were seen in regions 160-218 and 743-854. Reportedly, almost half of the unique spike-specific TCRs recognized epitopes lying outside the regions that are mutated in the B.1.351 and B.1.1.7 variants. Conclusions about previously exposed vaccinees were limited because only six AZD1222 recipients were SARS-CoV-2 seropositive at baseline. No day 14 peak-response samples were available, so repertoires were characterized only after the peak T cell response.

The TCR originated in an adult who received the AZD1222 COVID-19 vaccine. The sequencing used peripheral blood, collected 28 days after the second AZD1222 dose.

DNA sequence: TGTGCCAGTAGTATACGACAGGGGAGCACAGATACGCAGTATTTT. Its translation is CASSIRQGSTDTQYF. The rearranged segments are TRBV19 and TRBJ2-3, with 8 central nucleotides matching TRBD1. Based on the germline V gene (reference sequence), the CDR1 and CDR2 sequences are LNHDA and SQIVND. Trimming accounts for 2 bases at V and 0 bases at J, while the number of junction bases matched to no gene is 1. The CDR3 runs 15 amino acids, cysteine and phenylalanine included. The read is trimmed to its CDR3 DNA, 45 bases read in frame from base 1. With all but the CDR3 taken from the reference TRBV19 and TRBJ2-3 genes, the full variable domain is: DGGITQSPKYLFRKEGQNVTLSCEQNLNHDAMYWYRQDPGQGLRLIYYSQIVNDFQKGDIAEGYSVSREKKESFPLTVTSAQKNPTAFYLCASSIRQGSTDTQYFGPGTRLTVL.